The 24 T cell receptor beta chains below were found in one sample sequenced in a study of T cells after posttransplantation cyclophosphamide. TCRdb's copy holds only in-frame clones and misses some; the assay was immunoSEQ multiplex PCR. This table has about 21,000 clones, just over 85% appearing once. Methotrexate plus calcineurin inhibitor accompanied controls' myeloablative marrow transplants; sampling was 1 year later. Here the sequenced sample was PBMCs, taken about 360 days after allogeneic stem cell transplant with calcineurin inhibitor and methotrexate. The origin of the receptors is a female patient aged 25-40 years who received an allogeneic stem cell transplant from an unrelated donor, was CMV-positive, and had acute and chronic GVHD. Some T cells could come from the graft donor.

The rearrangement links TRBV2 to TRBJ1-2, with a tentative D call TRBD1 (6 bases). With 6 bases removed from V and 7 bases from J, the gap between germline ends came to 9 bases. The CDR3 has 11 amino acids. Per the germline V gene, CDR1 is SNHLY and CDR2 is FYNNEI. The CDR3, as DNA: TGTGCCAGCAGCACAGGGCCTGGCTACACCTTC. This codes for CASSTGPGYTF.

The chain employs TRBV6-5 and TRBJ2-7; 9 nucleotides line up with TRBD1. The CDR3 length is 13 residues. V lost 10 bases and J lost 4; bases outside the gene matches: 8. CDR1 MNHEY and CDR2 SVGAGI come from the germline V gene. This CDR3 reads CATCVQGAYEQYF. The CDR3 nucleotides read TGTGCCACCTGCGTACAGGGGGCATACGAGCAGTACTTC.

The V call is TRBV15, the J call TRBJ1-4; 8 bases agree with TRBD1. This CDR3 is 14 amino acids long. With 6 bases clipped from V and 5 bases from J, the junction kept 5 bases outside the gene matches. The V gene's germline CDR1 is LNHNV and CDR2 YYDKDF (reference sequence). The CDR3 bases are TGTGCCACCAGTTCCCGGACAGGGAATGAAAAACTGTTTTTT. It yields the protein CATSSRTGNEKLFF.

This clone was recorded a few times. The chain has TRBV18 and TRBJ2-7, with D perhaps matching TRBD1 (5 bases). The CDR3 contains 15 residues. Trimming removed 2 bases from V and 5 bases from J, with 16 bases in between. Per the germline V gene, CDR1 is KGHSH and CDR2 is LQKENI. This CDR3 is CASSPSAGSFHEQYF. The DNA of the CDR3 is TGTGCCAGCTCACCATCAGCAGGGTCGTTCCACGAGCAGTACTTC.

The CDR3, as DNA: TGTGCCTGGAGTGTACTGTTCGAGGAGCCCCAGCATTTT. This encodes CAWSVLFEEPQHF. This chain connects TRBV30 to TRBJ1-5; D ambiguous. V was shortened by 0 bases and J by 8 bases, with 11 bases between the two germline ends. CDR1 is GTSNPN, CDR2 SVGIG, per germline (reference sequence). The CDR3 covers 13 residues.

The chain uses TRBV10-1 and TRBJ2-5, with TRBD1 identical over 10 bases. This CDR3 has 14 residues. Germline V CDR1 and CDR2: WNHNN, SYGVQD (reference sequence). V gave up 6 bases and J gave up 5 bases; unmatched junction bases: 6. CDR3 region: CASSPGQGPETQYF. CDR3 DNA: TGCGCCAGCAGCCCGGGACAGGGGCCGGAGACCCAGTACTTC.

The rearrangement links TRBV7-2 to TRBJ2-1; tentative D call: TRBD1 (7 bases). Trimming shortened V by 2 bases and J by 4 bases, and 12 bases separated the two germline ends. There are 15 residues in the CDR3. Germline V gene lookup returns CDR1 SGHTA and CDR2 FQGNSA. CDR3 DNA sequence: TGTGCCAGCAGCTTACGGCAGGGGGGTTACAATGAGCAGTTCTTC. Residues: CASSLRQGGYNEQFF. The whole variable domain, filled in from reference TRBV7-2 and TRBJ2-1, reads GAGVSQSPSNKVTEKGKDVELRCDPISGHTALYWYRQSLGQGLEFLIYFQGNSAPDKSGLPSDRFSAERTGGSVSTLTIQRTQQEDSAVYLCASSLRQGGYNEQFFGPGTRLTVL.

The chain couples TRBV29-1 to TRBJ2-2; TRBD2 might be the D (6 bases). The CDR3 is made up of 16 amino acids. The germline V gene encodes CDR1 SQVTM and CDR2 ANQGSEA. Trimming stripped 3 bases from V and 8 bases from J, with 22 bases between. The CDR3 protein is CSVDLGGAHRVGELFF. Written as DNA, the CDR3 is TGCAGCGTTGATCTCGGAGGGGCGCACCGTGTTGGGGAGCTGTTTTTT.

The J gene is TRBJ2-5, the V gene TRBV7-9, with 9 bases identical to TRBD1. There are 15 residues in the CDR3. Germline V CDR1 and CDR2: SEHNR, FQNEAQ (reference sequence). V lost 6 bases and J lost 4; bases outside the gene matches: 9. The CDR3 reads CASRLGTGKGETQYF. The CDR3 DNA follows: TGTGCCAGCAGGCTCGGGACAGGGAAGGGAGAGACCCAGTACTTC.

The rearrangement joins TRBV7-9 to TRBJ1-3; D gene unclear. There are 16 residues in the CDR3. Germline loops: CDR1 SEHNR, CDR2 FQNEAQ (reference sequence). V lost 5 bases to trimming and J lost 4 bases, with 18 bases between them. The CDR3 sequence is CASSLPRGRSGNTIYF. The CDR3 region has the DNA TGTGCCAGCAGCCTCCCGCGGGGTCGTTCCGGAAACACCATATATTTT.

The V gene is TRBV5-1, the J gene TRBJ2-2; D perhaps matches TRBD1 (6 bases). CDR1 and CDR2 (germline): SGHRS, YFSETQ. The CDR3 length is 13 residues. V lost 8 bases and J lost 5, with 13 bases in between. Here the CDR3 reads CASNTQGTGELFF. For the CDR3, the DNA is TGCGCCAGTAACACACAGGGAACCGGGGAGCTGTTTTTT. The full variable domain, with the rest looked up from reference TRBV5-1 and TRBJ2-2, is KAGVTQTPRYLIKTRGQQVTLSCSPISGHRSVSWYQQTPGQGLQFLFEYFSETQRNKGNFPGRFSGRQFSNSRSEMNVSTLELGDSALYLCASNTQGTGELFFGEGSRLTVL.

V gene TRBV7-6 combines with J gene TRBJ2-7; TRBD1 agrees at 8 bases. In germline, CDR1 is SGHVS, CDR2 FNYEAQ. The CDR3 has 14 residues. Losses at the gene ends were 3 bases for V and 4 bases for J; bases not matched to a gene: 5. The chain's CDR3 is CASSLTQGAYEQYF. CDR3 nucleotide sequence: TGTGCCAGCAGCTTGACCCAGGGGGCTTACGAGCAGTACTTC.

The rearrangement uses TRBV6-5 and TRBJ2-7; weak D call: TRBD1 (5 bases). Deletions cut 2 bases from V and 6 bases from J, with 8 bases between. CDR1 MNHEY and CDR2 SVGAGI come from the germline V gene. This CDR3 is built from 12 residues. The CDR3 protein is CASSYRQGEQYF. CDR3 DNA sequence: TGTGCCAGCAGTTACCGTCAGGGCGAGCAGTACTTC.

The chain combines TRBV7-3 with TRBJ1-1; 8 bases fit TRBD1. Looked up from germline, CDR1 is SGHTA and CDR2 is FQGTGA. The CDR3 extends over 14 amino acids. After removal of 6 bases from V and 3 bases from J, the junction contained 6 bases not matched to a gene. The CDR3 here is CASRVTGGDTEAFF. DNA for the CDR3: TGTGCCAGCAGGGTAACAGGGGGGGACACTGAAGCTTTCTTT.

The count of this clone is one. J is TRBJ2-2 and V is TRBV30; 7 bases match TRBD2. With V trimmed by 4 bases and J by 2 bases, 10 bases remained unmatched. Germline values: CDR1 GTSNPN, CDR2 SVGIG (reference sequence). This CDR3 contains 16 residues. The DNA of the CDR3 is TGTGCCTGGACCATAAAGCGGGGAGCCAACACCGGGGAGCTGTTTTTT. Encoded protein: CAWTIKRGANTGELFF.

The chain uses TRBV7-3 and TRBJ2-5; 7 bases match TRBD1. The end of the DNA is better explained by TRBJ2-7, so the J call may be wrong. CDR1 and CDR2 (germline): SGHTA, FQGTGA. The CDR3 loop spans 14 amino acids. The CDR3 nucleotides read TGTGCCAGCAGCGCAGGGGGAGTCTCCTACGAGCAGTACTTC. Protein sequence: CASSAGGVSYEQYF.

The J gene is TRBJ2-2, the V gene TRBV5-1; D may be TRBD1 (5 bases). V gave up 4 bases and J gave up 4 bases, with 8 bases separating them. The CDR3 runs 13 residues. Germline CDR1 and CDR2: SGHRS and YFSETQ. The CDR3 sequence is CASSMTATGELFF. DNA for the CDR3: TGCGCCAGCAGCATGACAGCCACCGGGGAGCTGTTTTTT.

The V call is TRBV27, the J call TRBJ2-1, with 10 bases that match TRBD2. The CDR3 has 15 amino acids. The V gene end was trimmed by 6 bases and the J gene end by 2 bases; junction bases not matched to a gene: 4. Germline V gene sequence: CDR1 MNHEY, CDR2 SMNVEV (reference sequence). The CDR3 here is CASRTLAGAYNEQFF. For the CDR3, the DNA is TGTGCCAGCAGGACCCTAGCGGGGGCCTACAATGAGCAGTTCTTC.

The chain links TRBV6-1 to TRBJ2-7, with TRBD2 identical over 16 bases. The CDR3 covers 15 residues. The J segment lost 6 bases and the V segment lost 8 bases, leaving 7 bases of the junction unmatched. Germline CDR1 is MNHNS and CDR2 is SASEGT. The CDR3 sequence is CASSGTSGGAVEQYF. The CDR3 bases are TGTGCCAGCTCCGGGACTAGCGGGGGGGCTGTCGAGCAGTACTTC.

This clone was detected once. The chain recombines TRBV6-5 with TRBJ1-2; TRBD1 matches at 10 bases. The germline CDR1 and CDR2 sequences are MNHEY and SVGAGI. The CDR3 is 14 amino acids. V trimming: 6 bases; J trimming: 5 bases; junction bases outside the gene matches: 6. In DNA form, the CDR3 reads TGTGCCAGCAGCCTCGGGACAGGGGTGTATGGCTACACCTTC. Its protein is CASSLGTGVYGYTF.

The chain recombines TRBV6-7 with TRBJ2-2; 8 nucleotides align to TRBD2. TRBV6-7 is marked as an open reading frame, function uncertain. V shed 7 bases, J shed 2 bases, and the junction held 3 bases outside the gene matches. The CDR3 loop spans 14 amino acids. CDR3: CASTGLGNTGELFF. CDR3 DNA sequence: TGTGCCAGCACGGGACTAGGAAACACCGGGGAGCTGTTTTTT.

The chain has TRBV7-3 and TRBJ1-2; TRBD1 matches at 8 bases. Unmatched junction bases numbered 5, after V lost 0 bases and J lost 14 bases. Looked up from germline, CDR1 is SGHTA and CDR2 is FQGTGA. This CDR3 has 12 residues. This chain's CDR3 is CASSLTQGAKTF. Written as DNA, the CDR3 is TGTGCCAGCAGCTTAACGCAGGGGGCTAAAACCTTC.

This clone turned up a few times. The chain links TRBV7-6 to TRBJ1-1, with D uncertain. From germline, CDR1 is SGHVS and CDR2 FNYEAQ. The V end was cut by 3 bases, the J end by 0 bases, with 5 bases between. This CDR3 is built from 13 residues. The chain's CDR3 is CASSFGMNTEAFF. CDR3 bases: TGTGCCAGCAGCTTCGGTATGAACACTGAAGCTTTCTTT.

This clone was counted once. The chain carries TRBV13 and TRBJ2-3; TRBD2 aligns across 8 bases. CDR1 PRHDT and CDR2 FYEKMQ come from the germline V gene (reference sequence). Trimming cost V 4 bases and J 0 bases; bases outside gene matches: 6. The CDR3 is 16 amino acids. For the CDR3, the DNA is TGTGCCAGCAGCTCCCCGACTAGCGCTAGCACAGATACGCAGTATTTT. Its protein product is CASSSPTSASTDTQYF.